This TCR beta chain is drawn from a study of PD-1 blockade in classical Hodgkin lymphoma. Clones were sequenced by immunoSEQ multiplex PCR, and TCRdb holds only the in-frame ones, with some missing. Altogether 20,000 to 25,000 clones are present, 90% to 95% being singletons, with the ten largest covering about 0.42%. Time point: newly diagnosed, previously untreated cHL patient sample. With magnetic negative selection, CD4+ T cells were purified from PBMCs that had been thawed. Only one count was recorded for this clone. Germline CDR1 MGHDK, CDR2 SYGVNS. The CDR3 runs to 15 residues. V lost 4 bases to trimming and J lost 0 bases, with 11 bases between them.

Input material: CD4+ T cells from blood. The chain joins TRBV25-1 to TRBJ2-3, with D perhaps matching TRBD2 (6 bases). This receptor was obtained from a human donor with classical Hodgkin lymphoma. The CDR3 coding sequence is TGTGCCAGCAGTGTTAGCGGACCTAGCACAGATACGCAGTATTTT. Translating gives CASSVSGPSTDTQYF.